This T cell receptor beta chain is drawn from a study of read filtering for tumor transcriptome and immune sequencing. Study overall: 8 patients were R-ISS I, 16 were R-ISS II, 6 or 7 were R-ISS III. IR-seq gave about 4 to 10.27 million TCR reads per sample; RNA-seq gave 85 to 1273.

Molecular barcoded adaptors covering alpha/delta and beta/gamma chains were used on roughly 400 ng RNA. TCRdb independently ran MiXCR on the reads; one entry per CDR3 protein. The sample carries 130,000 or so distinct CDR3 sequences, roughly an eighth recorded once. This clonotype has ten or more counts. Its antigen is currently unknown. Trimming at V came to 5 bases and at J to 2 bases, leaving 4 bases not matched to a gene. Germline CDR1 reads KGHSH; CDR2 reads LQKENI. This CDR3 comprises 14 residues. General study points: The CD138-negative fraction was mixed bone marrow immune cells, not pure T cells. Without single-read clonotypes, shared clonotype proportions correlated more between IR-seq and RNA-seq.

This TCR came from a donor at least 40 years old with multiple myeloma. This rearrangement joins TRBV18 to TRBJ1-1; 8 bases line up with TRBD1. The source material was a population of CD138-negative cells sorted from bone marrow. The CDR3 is CASSSGQGNTEAFF. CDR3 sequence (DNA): TGTGCCAGCTCATCCGGACAGGGCAACACTGAAGCTTTCTTT. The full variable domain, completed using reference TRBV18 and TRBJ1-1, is NAGVMQNPRHLVRRRGQEARLRCSPMKGHSHVYWYRQLPEEGLKFMVYLQKENIIDESGMPKERFSAEFPKEGPSILRIQQVVRGDSAAYFCASSSGQGNTEAFFGQGTRLTVV.